This record covers a single T cell receptor (beta chain). The target antigen is unknown. The use of genomic DNA as template underpinned the TCR beta VDJ and CDR3 profiling. TCRdb used MiXCR to reprocess the reads, holding one entry per CDR3 protein. This sample has 450,000 to 600,000 distinct CDR3 sequences, with roughly a third found just once. Trimming removed 2 bases at V and 8 bases at J, with 15 bases between. The CDR3 loop spans 14 amino acids. Germline CDR1 and CDR2: SNHLY and FYNNEI. The data were obtained in a study of CD8+CD57+ T cells in acquired aplastic anemia. Study overall: Sorted CD4+ and CD8+ cell DNA averaged 3.2 ug. Points from the study as a whole: In CD8+ cells, Simpson's diversity showed no significant difference between patients and controls. Patients and controls shared about 30 CD8+ CDR3 sequences, which appeared highly expressed in patients and within their immunodominant clones.

The sequenced patients had an expansion of CD8+CD57+ cells seen by flow cytometry. The rearrangement joins TRBV2 to TRBJ1-1; D call uncertain. The sequenced sample consisted of sorted CD4+, CD8+, or CD8+CD57+ T cells (not recorded which) from PBMCs. The clonotype comes from a human donor with aplastic anemia. CDR3 in amino acids: CASSESPGVAEAFF. The CDR3 DNA reads as TGTGCCAGCAGTGAATCGCCCGGGGTAGCGGAAGCTTTCTTT.